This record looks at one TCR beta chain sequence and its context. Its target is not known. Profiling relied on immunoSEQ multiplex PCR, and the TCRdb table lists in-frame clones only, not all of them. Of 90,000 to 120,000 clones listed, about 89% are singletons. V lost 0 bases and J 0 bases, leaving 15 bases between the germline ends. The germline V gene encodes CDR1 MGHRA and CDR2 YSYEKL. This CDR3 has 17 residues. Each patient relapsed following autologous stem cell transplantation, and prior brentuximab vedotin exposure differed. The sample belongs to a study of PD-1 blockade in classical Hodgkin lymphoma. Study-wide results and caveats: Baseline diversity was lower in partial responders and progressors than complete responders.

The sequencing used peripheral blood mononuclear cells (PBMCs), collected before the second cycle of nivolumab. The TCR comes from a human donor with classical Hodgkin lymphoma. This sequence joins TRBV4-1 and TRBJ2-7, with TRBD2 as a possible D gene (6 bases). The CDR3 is CASSQDSGGARSYEQYF. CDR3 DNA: TGCGCCAGCAGCCAAGATTCGGGCGGGGCCCGCTCCTACGAGCAGTACTTC.